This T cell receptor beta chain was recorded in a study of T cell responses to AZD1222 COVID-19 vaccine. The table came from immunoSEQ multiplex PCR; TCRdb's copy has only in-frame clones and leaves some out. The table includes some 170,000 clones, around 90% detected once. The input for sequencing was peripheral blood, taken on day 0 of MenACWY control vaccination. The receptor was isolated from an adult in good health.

The CDR3, as DNA: TGTGCCACCGGGGCCGAAAATCAGCCCCAGCATTTT. As protein: CATGAENQPQHF. The chain combines TRBV24-1 with TRBJ1-5; D perhaps matches TRBD1 (5 bases). This CDR3 comprises 12 residues. CDR1 KGHDR and CDR2 SFDVKD come from the germline V gene. Trimming pared 9 bases from V and 4 bases from J, leaving 9 bases between.